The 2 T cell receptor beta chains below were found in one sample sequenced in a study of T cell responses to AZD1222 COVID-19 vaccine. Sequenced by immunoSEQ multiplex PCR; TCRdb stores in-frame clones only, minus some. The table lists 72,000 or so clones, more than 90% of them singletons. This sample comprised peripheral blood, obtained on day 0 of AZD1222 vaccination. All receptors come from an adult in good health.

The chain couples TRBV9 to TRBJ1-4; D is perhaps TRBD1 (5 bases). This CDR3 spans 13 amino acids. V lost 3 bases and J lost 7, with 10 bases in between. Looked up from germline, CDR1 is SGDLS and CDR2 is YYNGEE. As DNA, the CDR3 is TGTGCCAGCAGCGGGGGGGGATCTGAAAAACTGTTTTTT. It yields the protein CASSGGGSEKLFF.

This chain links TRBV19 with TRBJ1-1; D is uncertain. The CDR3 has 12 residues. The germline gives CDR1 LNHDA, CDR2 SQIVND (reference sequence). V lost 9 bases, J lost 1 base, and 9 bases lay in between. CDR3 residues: CASVNRNTEAFF. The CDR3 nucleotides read TGTGCCAGCGTCAATAGGAACACTGAAGCTTTCTTT.